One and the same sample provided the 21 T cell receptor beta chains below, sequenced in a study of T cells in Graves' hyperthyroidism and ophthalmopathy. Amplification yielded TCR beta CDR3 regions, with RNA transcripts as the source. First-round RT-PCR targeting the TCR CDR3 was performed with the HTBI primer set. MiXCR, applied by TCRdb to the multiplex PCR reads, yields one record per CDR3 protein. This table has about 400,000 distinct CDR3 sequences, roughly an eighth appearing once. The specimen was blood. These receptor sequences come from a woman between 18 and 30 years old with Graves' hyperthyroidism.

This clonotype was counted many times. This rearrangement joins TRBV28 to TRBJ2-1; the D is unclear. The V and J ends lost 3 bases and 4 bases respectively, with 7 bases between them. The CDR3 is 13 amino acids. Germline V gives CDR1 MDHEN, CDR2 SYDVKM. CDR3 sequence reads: CASSFGEYNEQFF. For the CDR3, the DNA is TGTGCCAGCAGTTTTGGGGAATACAATGAGCAGTTCTTC.

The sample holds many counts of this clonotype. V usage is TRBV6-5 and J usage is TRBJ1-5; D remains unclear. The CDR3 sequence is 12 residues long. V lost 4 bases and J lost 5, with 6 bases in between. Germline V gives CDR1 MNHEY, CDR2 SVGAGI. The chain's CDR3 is CASSSGDQPQHF. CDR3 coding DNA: TGTGCCAGCAGTTCAGGAGATCAGCCCCAGCATTTT.

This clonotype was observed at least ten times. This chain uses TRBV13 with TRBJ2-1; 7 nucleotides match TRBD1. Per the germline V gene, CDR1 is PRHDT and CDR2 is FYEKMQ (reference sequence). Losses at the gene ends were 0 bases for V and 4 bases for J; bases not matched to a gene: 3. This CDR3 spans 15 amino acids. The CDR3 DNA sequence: TGTGCCAGCAGCTTAGGAGGGGGCGGGTACAATGAGCAGTTCTTC. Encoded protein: CASSLGGGGYNEQFF. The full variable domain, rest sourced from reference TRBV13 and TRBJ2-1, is AAGVIQSPRHLIKEKRETATLKCYPIPRHDTVYWYQQGPGQDPQFLISFYEKMQSDKGSIPDRFSAQQFSDYHSELNMSSLELGDSALYFCASSLGGGGYNEQFFGPGTRLTVL.

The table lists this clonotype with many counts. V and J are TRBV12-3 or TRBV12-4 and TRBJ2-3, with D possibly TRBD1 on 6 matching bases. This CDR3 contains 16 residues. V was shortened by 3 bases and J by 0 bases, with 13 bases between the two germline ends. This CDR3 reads CASSFLVGASTDTQYF. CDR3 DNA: TGTGCCAGCAGTTTTCTGGTGGGGGCCAGCACAGATACGCAGTATTTT.

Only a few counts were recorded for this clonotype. CDR3 DNA: TGCAGTGCTAGAGATTGGGGTCACCACCTCAAGTTCCAAAAAGGCTTGAGCTCTGGAAACACCATATATTTT. It codes for CSARDWGHHLKFQKGLSSGNTIYF. The gene calls are TRBV20-1 and TRBJ1-3; D is unresolved. The V end was cut by 0 bases, the J end by 0 bases, with 36 bases between. This CDR3 region has 24 residues. CDR1 and CDR2 from the germline V gene are DFQATT and SNEGSKA (reference sequence).

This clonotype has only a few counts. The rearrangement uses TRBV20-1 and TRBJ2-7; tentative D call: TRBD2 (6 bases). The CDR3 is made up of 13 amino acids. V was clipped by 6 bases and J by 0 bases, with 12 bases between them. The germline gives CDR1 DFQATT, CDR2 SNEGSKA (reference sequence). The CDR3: CSASGPSSYEQYF. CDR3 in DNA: TGCAGTGCCAGCGGGCCGAGCTCCTACGAGCAGTACTTC.

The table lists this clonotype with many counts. The CDR3 reads CASSSTGGAQALSYEQYF. The CDR3 DNA follows: TGTGCCAGCAGCTCTACCGGGGGGGCGCAGGCCCTCTCCTACGAGCAGTACTTC. The chain employs TRBV7-9 and TRBJ2-7; 8 nucleotides match TRBD2. Germline assignment: CDR1 SEHNR and CDR2 FQNEAQ (reference sequence). The J segment lost 0 bases and the V segment lost 4 bases, leaving 14 bases of the junction unmatched. CDR3 length: 18 amino acids.

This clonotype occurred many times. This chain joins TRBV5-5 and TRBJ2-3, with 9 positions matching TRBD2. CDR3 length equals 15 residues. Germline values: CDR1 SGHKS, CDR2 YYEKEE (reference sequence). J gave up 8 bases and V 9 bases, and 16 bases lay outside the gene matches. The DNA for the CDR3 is TGTGCCACCACACCGGGACTAGCCCTCCTTGGTACGCAGTATTTT. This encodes CATTPGLALLGTQYF. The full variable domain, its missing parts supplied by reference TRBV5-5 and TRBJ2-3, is DAGVTQSPTHLIKTRGQQVTLRCSPISGHKSVSWYQQVLGQGPQFIFQYYEKEERGRGNFPDRFSARQFPNYSSELNVNALLLGDSALYLCATTPGLALLGTQYFGPGTRLTVL.

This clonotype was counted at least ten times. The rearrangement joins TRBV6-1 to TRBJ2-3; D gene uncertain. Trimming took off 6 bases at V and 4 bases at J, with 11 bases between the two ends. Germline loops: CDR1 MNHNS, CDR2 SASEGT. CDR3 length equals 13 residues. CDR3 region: CASRKDAADTQYF. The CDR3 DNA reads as TGTGCCAGCAGAAAGGACGCCGCAGATACGCAGTATTTT.

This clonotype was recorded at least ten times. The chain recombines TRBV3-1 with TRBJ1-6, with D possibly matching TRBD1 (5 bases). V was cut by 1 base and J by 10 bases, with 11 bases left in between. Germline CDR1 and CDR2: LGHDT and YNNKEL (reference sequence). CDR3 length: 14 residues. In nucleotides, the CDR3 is TGTGCCAGCAGCCAAGGGGGGTTCGGCTCACCCCTCCACTTT. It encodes CASSQGGFGSPLHF.

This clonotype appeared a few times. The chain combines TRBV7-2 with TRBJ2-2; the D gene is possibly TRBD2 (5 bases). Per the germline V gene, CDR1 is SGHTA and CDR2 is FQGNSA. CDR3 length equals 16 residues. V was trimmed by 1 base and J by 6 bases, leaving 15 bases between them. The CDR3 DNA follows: TGTGCCAGCAGCTTAGGTCACTATTGGGAGTCCGGGGAGCTGTTTTTT. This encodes CASSLGHYWESGELFF.

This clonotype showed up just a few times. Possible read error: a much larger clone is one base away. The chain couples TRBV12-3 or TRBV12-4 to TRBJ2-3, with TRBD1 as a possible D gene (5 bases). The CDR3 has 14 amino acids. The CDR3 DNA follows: TGTGCCAGCAGTGACCGTGGGAAGACAGATGCGCAGTATTTT. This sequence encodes CASSDRGKTDAQYF.

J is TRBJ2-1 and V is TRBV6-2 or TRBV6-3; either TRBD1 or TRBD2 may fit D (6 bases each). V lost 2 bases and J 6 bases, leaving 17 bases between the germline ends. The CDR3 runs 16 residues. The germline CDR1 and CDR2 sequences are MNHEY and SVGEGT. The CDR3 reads CASSYMGGGPGNEQFF. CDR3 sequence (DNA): TGTGCCAGCAGTTACATGGGTGGGGGGCCGGGCAATGAGCAGTTCTTC.

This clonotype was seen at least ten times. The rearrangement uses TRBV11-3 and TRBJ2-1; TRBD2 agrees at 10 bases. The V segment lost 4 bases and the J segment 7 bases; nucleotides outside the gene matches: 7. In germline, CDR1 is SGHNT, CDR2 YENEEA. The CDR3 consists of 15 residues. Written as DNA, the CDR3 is TGTGCCAGCAGCTCTGGAATAGCGGGAGGTAATGAGCAGTTCTTC. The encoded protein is CASSSGIAGGNEQFF.

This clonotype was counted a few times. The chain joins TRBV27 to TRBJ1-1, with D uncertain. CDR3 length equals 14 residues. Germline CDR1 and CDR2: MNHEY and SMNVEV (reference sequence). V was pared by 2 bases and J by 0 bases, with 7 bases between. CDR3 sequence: CASSLPSVNTEAFF. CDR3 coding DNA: TGTGCCAGCAGTTTACCATCTGTGAACACTGAAGCTTTCTTT.

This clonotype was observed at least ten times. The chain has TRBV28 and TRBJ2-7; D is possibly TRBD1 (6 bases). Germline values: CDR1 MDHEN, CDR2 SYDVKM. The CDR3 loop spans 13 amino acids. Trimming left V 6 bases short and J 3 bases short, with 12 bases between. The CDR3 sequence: CASRPGHLYEQYF. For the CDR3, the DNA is TGTGCCAGCAGACCGGGACACCTCTACGAGCAGTACTTC.

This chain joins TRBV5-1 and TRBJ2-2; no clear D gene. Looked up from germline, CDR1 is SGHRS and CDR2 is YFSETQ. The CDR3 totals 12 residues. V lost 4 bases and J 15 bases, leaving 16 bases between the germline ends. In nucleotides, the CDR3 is TGCGCCAGCAGCCCGGCCAGTGATAGAGTGTTTTTT. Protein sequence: CASSPASDRVFF.

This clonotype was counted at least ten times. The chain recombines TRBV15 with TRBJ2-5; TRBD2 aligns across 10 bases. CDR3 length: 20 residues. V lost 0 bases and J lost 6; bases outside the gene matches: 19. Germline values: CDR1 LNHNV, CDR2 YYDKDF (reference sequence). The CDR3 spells CATSRDSRGSSGSTFQTQYF. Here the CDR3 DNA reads TGTGCCACCAGCAGAGATAGCAGGGGTTCTAGCGGGAGTACTTTCCAGACCCAGTACTTC.

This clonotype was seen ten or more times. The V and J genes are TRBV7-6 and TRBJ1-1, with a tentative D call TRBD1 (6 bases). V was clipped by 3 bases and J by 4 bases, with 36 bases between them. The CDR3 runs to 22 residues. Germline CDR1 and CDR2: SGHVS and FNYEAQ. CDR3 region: CASSFLSESALQGWRMITEAFF. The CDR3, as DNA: TGTGCCAGCAGCTTCTTATCAGAATCAGCATTACAGGGTTGGCGGATGATCACTGAAGCTTTCTTT.

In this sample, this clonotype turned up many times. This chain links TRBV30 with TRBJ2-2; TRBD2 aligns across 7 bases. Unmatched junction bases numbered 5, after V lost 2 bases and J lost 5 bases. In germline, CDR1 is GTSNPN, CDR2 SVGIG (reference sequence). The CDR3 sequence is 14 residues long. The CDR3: CAWSSGLETGELFF. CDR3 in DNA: TGTGCCTGGAGTTCTGGACTAGAAACCGGGGAGCTGTTTTTT.

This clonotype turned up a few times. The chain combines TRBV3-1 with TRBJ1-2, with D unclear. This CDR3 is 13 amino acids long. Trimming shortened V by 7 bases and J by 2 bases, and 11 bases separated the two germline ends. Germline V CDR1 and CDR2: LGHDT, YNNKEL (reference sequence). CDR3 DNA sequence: TGTGCCAGCAAACAGACGGAGAACTATGGCTACACCTTC. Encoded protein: CASKQTENYGYTF.